The 21 T cell receptor beta chains below all came from one sample that was sequenced in a study of blood T cell repertoires in COVID-19. Clones were read by immunoSEQ multiplex PCR, and TCRdb kept only the in-frame ones, dropping some. This sample yields tens of thousands of clones, of which about 88% are seen a single time; less than 6.5% belongs to the top ten. The sequencing sample was made of peripheral blood. All receptors come from a woman of 80 years or more with active COVID-19.

V and J are TRBV5-6 and TRBJ2-3; TRBD2 agrees at 8 bases. V trimming: 2 bases; J trimming: 5 bases; junction bases outside the gene matches: 16. CDR1 is SGHDT and CDR2 is YYEEEE in the germline V gene. The length of the CDR3 is 18 residues. The CDR3 nucleotides are TGTGCCAGCAGCTTACCCTTTGTGGCGGGAGGAGTGAGAGATACGCAGTATTTT. It specifies CASSLPFVAGGVRDTQYF.

The chain links TRBV6-2 or TRBV6-3 to TRBJ1-2; unclear D gene. This CDR3 is built from 13 residues. V was cut by 2 bases and J by 2 bases, with 6 bases left in between. Per germline, CDR1 MNHEY and CDR2 SVGEGT. CDR3 sequence reads: CASSYARNYGYTF. CDR3 bases: TGTGCCAGCAGTTACGCCAGGAACTATGGCTACACCTTC.

This clone was recorded once. The genes are TRBV10-3 and TRBJ2-1; no reliable D call. V was trimmed by 11 bases and J by 5 bases, leaving 10 bases between them. The CDR3 is 11 residues long. From germline, CDR1 is ENHRY and CDR2 SYGVKD. The CDR3 bases are TGTGCCGTTGGGCAAGACAATGAGCAGTTCTTC. Translating gives CAVGQDNEQFF.

The rearrangement links TRBV7-9 to TRBJ2-3, with a possible D match to TRBD2 (6 bases). The V gene lost 5 bases and the J gene lost 6 bases, with 9 bases spanning the gap. The CDR3 is made up of 12 amino acids. Per the germline V gene, CDR1 is SEHNR and CDR2 is FQNEAQ (reference sequence). The chain's CDR3 is CASSPSGDTQYF. CDR3 coding DNA: TGTGCCAGCAGCCCCAGCGGGGATACGCAGTATTTT.

This sequence joins TRBV7-3 and TRBJ2-2, with 11 bases matching TRBD2. The CDR3 totals 14 residues. After removal of 5 bases from V and 6 bases from J, the junction contained 2 bases not matched to a gene. CDR1 and CDR2 (germline): SGHTA, FQGTGA. CDR3 coding DNA: TGTGCCAGCAGCCCGGGACTAGCGGCCGGGGAGCTGTTTTTT. Translating gives CASSPGLAAGELFF.

The chain couples TRBV12-2 to TRBJ2-3; TRBD2 is taken as the D call from the table, unchecked against the DNA. TRBV12-2 is an annotated pseudogene. The CDR3 length is 16 residues. The CDR3 is CASRLATSSPCGTQYF. In DNA, the CDR3 is TGTGCAAGTCGCTTAGCGACTAGCAGCCCGTGTGGTACGCAGTATTTT.

This rearrangement joins TRBV5-5 to TRBJ2-7; tentative D call: TRBD2 (6 bases). The germline V gene encodes CDR1 SGHKS and CDR2 YYEKEE (reference sequence). The CDR3 extends over 14 amino acids. Between the trimmed V and J ends, which lost 4 bases and 2 bases, there was a span of 13 bases. This CDR3 is CASSRGLSPYEQYF. The CDR3 bases are TGTGCCAGCAGCCGCGGACTATCTCCCTACGAGCAGTACTTC.

This chain joins TRBV18 and TRBJ2-1; perhaps TRBD2 as D (5 bases). The CDR3 loop spans 14 amino acids. V was trimmed by 2 bases and J by 4 bases, leaving 9 bases between them. Looked up from germline, CDR1 is KGHSH and CDR2 is LQKENI. The CDR3 spells CASSPTSRYNEQFF. CDR3 sequence (DNA): TGTGCCAGCTCACCAACTAGTCGGTACAATGAGCAGTTCTTC.

The chain has TRBV9 and TRBJ2-3; 12 bases match TRBD2. The CDR3 runs to 18 residues. Trimming cost V 3 bases and J 2 bases; bases outside gene matches: 10. Germline V gives CDR1 SGDLS, CDR2 YYNGEE. The CDR3 here is CASSDGLAGSLNTDTQYF. CDR3 bases: TGTGCCAGCAGCGATGGACTAGCGGGATCCCTAAACACAGATACGCAGTATTTT.

The rearrangement links TRBV2 to TRBJ2-5; no clear D gene. V shed 2 bases and J shed 1 base, with 8 bases lying between them. The CDR3 runs 14 residues. Germline V gives CDR1 SNHLY, CDR2 FYNNEI. For the CDR3, the DNA is TGTGCCAGCAGTGAAAGCAGGCCCCAAGAGACCCAGTACTTC. This translates into CASSESRPQETQYF.

The CDR3 here is CASTGGRGDTQYF. The CDR3 nucleotides are TGTGCCAGCACAGGGGGCCGAGGAGATACGCAGTATTTT. The chain employs TRBV10-3 and TRBJ2-3; 9 bases fit TRBD1. The ends lost 10 bases at V and 5 bases at J; junction bases unmatched: 7. Germline CDR1 reads ENHRY; CDR2 reads SYGVKD. The CDR3 covers 13 residues.

The chain is built from TRBV6-2 or TRBV6-3 and TRBJ2-1; 9 bases agree with TRBD2. The CDR3 is 16 residues long. Germline CDR1 is MNHEY and CDR2 is SVGEGT. V dropped 4 bases and J dropped 2; count of bases not matched to a gene: 6. DNA for the CDR3: TGTGCCAGCAGTTTAATTAGCGGGAGAGCCTACAATGAGCAGTTCTTC. The encoded protein is CASSLISGRAYNEQFF.

The chain has TRBV28 and TRBJ2-1, with TRBD2 identical over 15 bases. CDR1 and CDR2 (germline): MDHEN, SYDVKM. This CDR3 is built from 16 residues. V lost 5 bases and J lost 7; bases outside the gene matches: 6. The CDR3 region has the DNA TGTGCCAGCAGTCCCCGGACTAGCGGGAGGGGAAATGAGCAGTTCTTC. It encodes CASSPRTSGRGNEQFF.

Only a few counts were recorded for this clone. This chain connects TRBV7-9 to TRBJ2-7, with a tentative D call TRBD2 (6 bases). The CDR3 spans 15 residues. Trimming removed 1 base from V and 5 bases from J, with 15 bases in between. Germline V CDR1 and CDR2: SEHNR, FQNEAQ (reference sequence). The CDR3 here is CASSLDGSLLDEQYF. CDR3 nucleotide sequence: TGTGCCAGCAGCTTAGACGGGAGTTTACTCGACGAGCAGTACTTC.

The chain employs TRBV7-9 and TRBJ2-2, with D perhaps TRBD1 (6 bases). The germline V and J ends were trimmed by 5 bases and 5 bases, with 9 bases remaining between them. Germline CDR1 is SEHNR and CDR2 is FQNEAQ (reference sequence). The CDR3 is 13 amino acids. CDR3 sequence: CASSLTGTGELFF. DNA of the CDR3: TGTGCCAGCAGCCTAACAGGGACCGGGGAGCTGTTTTTT.

This clone has only one observation. The CDR3 nucleotides are TGTGCCAGCAGCTCGACAGGGGATAATTCACCCCTCCACTTT. Residues: CASSSTGDNSPLHF. The chain carries TRBV7-8 and TRBJ1-6; 8 bases map to TRBD1. The V gene end was trimmed by 4 bases and the J gene end by 5 bases; junction bases not matched to a gene: 1. Per the germline V gene, CDR1 is SGHVS and CDR2 is FQNEAQ. The CDR3 runs to 14 residues.

The chain couples TRBV7-3 to TRBJ2-1; TRBD1 agrees at 9 bases. V gave up 0 bases and J gave up 5 bases; unmatched junction bases: 5. The CDR3 is 16 amino acids. Germline values: CDR1 SGHTA, CDR2 FQGTGA. CDR3 DNA: TGTGCCAGCAGCTTAACGGAATACAGGGGGCACAATGAGCAGTTCTTC. It specifies CASSLTEYRGHNEQFF.

The chain joins TRBV9 to TRBJ2-3; 9 nucleotides agree with TRBD1. Trimming cost V 3 bases and J 1 base; bases outside gene matches: 12. This CDR3 is 18 amino acids long. Looked up from germline, CDR1 is SGDLS and CDR2 is YYNGEE. The CDR3 here is CASSGEGQGHPGTDTQYF. The CDR3 DNA follows: TGTGCCAGCAGCGGGGAGGGACAGGGTCACCCCGGCACAGATACGCAGTATTTT. Supplemented by reference TRBV9 and TRBJ2-3, the full variable domain reads DSGVTQTPKHLITATGQRVTLRCSPRSGDLSVYWYQQSLDQGLQFLIQYYNGEERAKGNILERFSAQQFPDLHSELNLSSLELGDSALYFCASSGEGQGHPGTDTQYFGPGTRLTVL.

The V call is TRBV19, the J call TRBJ2-5, with TRBD2 matching 9 bases. In germline, CDR1 is LNHDA, CDR2 SQIVND (reference sequence). The CDR3 length is 14 residues. Trimming took 7 bases from V and 7 from J; bases not matched to a gene: 10. Here the CDR3 reads CASTAGTSRSTQYF. In DNA form, the CDR3 reads TGTGCCAGTACCGCCGGGACTAGCAGATCGACCCAGTACTTC.

The J gene is TRBJ1-5, the V gene TRBV19; possibly TRBD1 for D (5 bases). Trimming left V 5 bases short and J 4 bases short, with 18 bases between. This CDR3 contains 16 residues. Germline CDR1 is LNHDA and CDR2 is SQIVND (reference sequence). As DNA, the CDR3 is TGTGCCAGTAGTCCCCCTGTAGGGGTGGAGAATCAGCCCCAGCATTTT. Its translation is CASSPPVGVENQPQHF.

This clone was counted once. This chain uses TRBV7-2 with TRBJ2-5; D not certain. The CDR3 length is 11 residues. V was pared by 4 bases and J by 5 bases, with 5 bases between. Germline V lookup: CDR1 SGHTA, CDR2 FQGNSA. In DNA, the CDR3 is TGTGCCAGCAGCTACTCGGAGACCCAGTACTTC. The encoded protein is CASSYSETQYF.